This T cell receptor (beta chain) is from a study of CD8 T cells in Susac syndrome. This CDR3 is 13 amino acids long. The germline V gene has CDR1 DFQATT and CDR2 SNEGSKA (reference sequence). The J segment lost 7 bases and the V segment lost 1 base, leaving 4 bases of the junction unmatched. Blood CD8+ and CD4+ T cells underwent high-throughput TCR beta sequencing. Purification of the CD8+ and CD4+ T cells relied on negative isolation, and TEMRA cells underwent FACS enrichment. RNA amounts of roughly 0.45 to 1 ug underwent reverse transcription with random hexamers. immunoSEQ multiplex PCR amplified TCR beta CDR3 across 54 Vbeta, 13 Jbeta. MiXCR, run by TCRdb on the immunoSEQ multiplex PCR reads, gives a single entry per CDR3 protein. The repertoire has roughly 180,000 distinct CDR3 sequences, roughly 94% of them found once; the top ten carry 0.085% to 0.1%.

This chain connects TRBV20-1 to TRBJ2-7; 10 nucleotides line up with TRBD2. Sequencing was done on a sample of CD4+ T cells from PBMCs. The TCR was taken from a human donor with Susac syndrome. As DNA, the CDR3 is TGCAGTGCTAGAGGGCTAGCGGGAGATGAGCAGTACTTC. As protein: CSARGLAGDEQYF.